Presented here are 17 T cell receptor beta chains from one specimen sequenced in a study of PD-1 blockade in classical Hodgkin lymphoma. No patient escaped relapse after autologous stem cell transplantation, and brentuximab vedotin exposure varied. Sequencing used immunoSEQ multiplex PCR; TCRdb keeps in-frame clones, though not all of them. The sample yields about 90,000 clones, approximately 92% seen once. The sequences come from peripheral blood mononuclear cells (PBMCs), collected before the second cycle of nivolumab. The receptors were sampled from a human donor with classical Hodgkin lymphoma.

The CDR3 loop is CASSFDRGRYEQYF. In DNA form, the CDR3 reads TGTGCCAGCAGCTTCGACAGGGGTCGGTACGAGCAGTACTTC. The chain combines TRBV7-9 with TRBJ2-7; 8 bases agree with TRBD1. Germline CDR1 reads SEHNR; CDR2 reads FQNEAQ (reference sequence). The CDR3 has 14 amino acids. V gave up 3 bases and J gave up 4 bases; unmatched junction bases: 5.

The CDR3 sequence is CASSGRTGRPYEQYF. The DNA for the CDR3 is TGTGCCAGCAGTGGTCGTACAGGGAGGCCCTACGAGCAGTACTTC. The rearrangement uses TRBV25-1 and TRBJ2-7; D is perhaps TRBD1 or TRBD2 (6 bases each). With 4 bases removed from V and 2 bases from J, the gap between germline ends came to 15 bases. This CDR3 region has 15 residues. CDR1 and CDR2 (germline): MGHDK, SYGVNS.

This chain connects TRBV14 to TRBJ2-4; D tentatively fits TRBD1 or TRBD2 (5 bases each). Germline V gene sequence: CDR1 SGHDN, CDR2 FVKESK. CDR3 length equals 15 residues. Deletions cut 4 bases from V and 0 bases from J, with 10 bases between. The CDR3 DNA is TGTGCCAGCAGCCGGGACGGGCTAGCCAAAAACATTCAGTACTTC. This translates into CASSRDGLAKNIQYF.

CDR3 region: CAGGRGYTDTQYF. CDR3 nucleotides: TGTGCCGGCGGTCGGGGGTACACAGATACGCAGTATTTT. The rearrangement links TRBV10-3 to TRBJ2-3, with a weak D call TRBD2 (6 bases). The CDR3 is 13 amino acids. Germline lookup yields CDR1 ENHRY and CDR2 SYGVKD. The germline V and J ends were trimmed by 11 bases and 2 bases, with 14 bases remaining between them.

Comments on this clone: One junction end disagrees with the germline gene, perhaps due to a read error. The CDR3 bases are TGTGCCAGCAGCTTGATGGCGAAAACCGGGGAGCTGTTTTTT. This gives the protein CASSLMAKTGELFF. V gene TRBV5-8 combines with J gene TRBJ2-2; D gene ambiguous. The CDR3 covers 14 residues. CDR1 SGHTS and CDR2 YDEGEE come from the germline V gene.

The CDR3 DNA sequence: TGTGCCAGCAGGGGGCCAAGGGGGCTGAGGGGCGATTCCTACGAGCAGTACTTC. This translates into CASRGPRGLRGDSYEQYF. V gene TRBV27 combines with J gene TRBJ2-7; 7 bases map to TRBD1. V lost 6 bases, J lost 1 base, and 18 bases stayed unmatched. The length of the CDR3 is 18 residues. Germline V CDR1 and CDR2: MNHEY, SMNVEV (reference sequence).

The chain joins TRBV5-5 to TRBJ2-6; 7 nucleotides line up with TRBD1. Trimming took 1 base from V and 0 from J; bases not matched to a gene: 10. This CDR3 has 19 amino acids. The V gene's germline CDR1 is SGHKS and CDR2 YYEKEE (reference sequence). CDR3 amino acids: CASSLLPPGQLSGANVLTF. CDR3 bases: TGTGCCAGCAGCTTGCTGCCTCCGGGACAGCTCTCTGGGGCCAACGTCCTGACTTTC. The full variable domain, with the rest looked up from reference TRBV5-5 and TRBJ2-6, is DAGVTQSPTHLIKTRGQQVTLRCSPISGHKSVSWYQQVLGQGPQFIFQYYEKEERGRGNFPDRFSARQFPNYSSELNVNALLLGDSALYLCASSLLPPGQLSGANVLTFGAGSRLTVL.

CDR3 region: CASSGDSTDTQYF. CDR3 sequence (DNA): TGTGCCAGCAGTGGGGACAGCACAGATACGCAGTATTTT. The V gene is TRBV6-1, the J gene TRBJ2-3; D might be TRBD1 or TRBD2, each matching 5 bases. V was trimmed by 4 bases and J by 0 bases, leaving 5 bases between them. Germline V gene sequence: CDR1 MNHNS, CDR2 SASEGT. The CDR3 contains 13 residues.

The chain combines TRBV27 with TRBJ2-7, with D possibly matching TRBD1 (6 bases). Looked up from germline, CDR1 is MNHEY and CDR2 is SMNVEV (reference sequence). This CDR3 has 13 amino acids. Deletions cut 5 bases from V and 3 bases from J, with 11 bases between. The CDR3 DNA reads TGTGCCAGCAGTCCCTCCAGGGGCTACGAGCAGTACTTC. Translated, it gives CASSPSRGYEQYF.

The genes are TRBV5-1 and TRBJ2-5; TRBD1 matches 9 bases. Germline-derived CDR1 and CDR2 are SGHRS and YFSETQ. The CDR3 has 14 amino acids. The junction had 4 bases not matched to a gene; V was cut back by 2 bases and J by 5 bases. The CDR3, as DNA: TGCGCCAGCAGCTTTCCGGGACAGGGCGAGACCCAGTACTTC. Protein: CASSFPGQGETQYF.

CDR3 sequence: CASSPPGGAETQYF. Written as DNA, the CDR3 is TGCGCCAGCAGCCCGCCGGGAGGGGCGGAGACCCAGTACTTC. The V and J genes are TRBV5-1 and TRBJ2-5; 8 bases agree with TRBD2. The CDR3 loop spans 14 amino acids. V was clipped by 4 bases and J by 5 bases; unmatched bases: 7. Germline V lookup: CDR1 SGHRS, CDR2 YFSETQ.

The rearrangement joins TRBV6-1 to TRBJ2-1, with D perhaps TRBD1 or TRBD2 (5 bases each). V gave up 5 bases and J gave up 6 bases, with 17 bases separating them. The CDR3 sequence is 15 residues long. Germline V gene lookup returns CDR1 MNHNS and CDR2 SASEGT. The CDR3 DNA follows: TGTGCCAGCAGTAGGGACCCTATGTCCGTCAATGAGCAGTTCTTC. Its translation: CASSRDPMSVNEQFF.

The chain carries TRBV6-6 and TRBJ1-5; 9 bases map to TRBD1. This CDR3 contains 13 residues. The germline V gene has CDR1 MNHNY and CDR2 SVGAGI (reference sequence). The V segment lost 8 bases and the J segment 7 bases; nucleotides outside the gene matches: 6. CDR3 in amino acids: CASQGQGNQPQHF. CDR3 coding DNA: TGTGCCAGCCAAGGACAGGGGAACCAGCCCCAGCATTTT.

The chain recombines TRBV5-1 with TRBJ1-1, with 7 bases lining up with TRBD1. Unmatched junction bases numbered 5, after V lost 5 bases and J lost 1 base. CDR3 length: 14 residues. Per the germline V gene, CDR1 is SGHRS and CDR2 is YFSETQ. CDR3 region: CASRQGPENTEAFF. The CDR3 DNA is TGCGCCAGCAGACAGGGGCCCGAGAACACTGAAGCTTTCTTT. Full variable domain (outside the CDR3, taken from reference TRBV5-1 and TRBJ1-1): KAGVTQTPRYLIKTRGQQVTLSCSPISGHRSVSWYQQTPGQGLQFLFEYFSETQRNKGNFPGRFSGRQFSNSRSEMNVSTLELGDSALYLCASRQGPENTEAFFGQGTRLTVV.

This chain links TRBV28 with TRBJ1-1, with D maybe TRBD1 (6 bases). The CDR3 consists of 18 residues. With 2 bases removed from V and 0 bases from J, the gap between germline ends came to 19 bases. The germline V gene encodes CDR1 MDHEN and CDR2 SYDVKM. CDR3 residues: CASSLPGALFFVNTEAFF. The CDR3, as DNA: TGTGCCAGCAGTTTACCGGGGGCGCTTTTCTTCGTGAACACTGAAGCTTTCTTT.

This clone was observed a handful of times. This rearrangement joins TRBV19 to TRBJ1-2; no clear D. V dropped 4 bases and J dropped 8 bases, with 14 bases sitting between them. The CDR3 spans 13 residues. CDR1 is LNHDA and CDR2 is SQIVND in the germline V gene (reference sequence). The CDR3 DNA reads as TGTGCCAGTAGTACGCCCCATATGAGGGGCTACACCTTC. This sequence encodes CASSTPHMRGYTF.

J is TRBJ2-1 and V is TRBV5-1; the D is unclear. With 4 bases removed from V and 10 bases from J, the gap between germline ends came to 15 bases. The CDR3 has 13 amino acids. The germline V gene encodes CDR1 SGHRS and CDR2 YFSETQ. The CDR3 DNA sequence: TGCGCCAGCAGCACCGAGCCCTCCGTGGAGCAGTTCTTC. It translates to CASSTEPSVEQFF. The full variable domain, with the rest looked up from reference TRBV5-1 and TRBJ2-1, is KAGVTQTPRYLIKTRGQQVTLSCSPISGHRSVSWYQQTPGQGLQFLFEYFSETQRNKGNFPGRFSGRQFSNSRSEMNVSTLELGDSALYLCASSTEPSVEQFFGPGTRLTVL.